This T cell receptor beta chain emerged from a study of OX40 agonist ivuxolimab in advanced cancers. For the study in its entirety: The costimulatory receptor OX40 (CD134) was targeted by ivuxolimab, a fully human IgG2 agonistic monoclonal antibody. Intravenous ivuxolimab was administered to patients every 2 weeks at six dose levels: 0.01, 0.1, 0.3, 1.5, 3 and 10 mg/kg. Among the roughly 50 dose-escalation patients, some 20 had hepatocellular carcinoma, about 15 melanoma, 9 renal cell carcinoma and 9 head and neck cancer. In the dose-escalation cohort, more than 75% of patients were male, and the mean age was approximately 60 years, with a range of 23 to 79. Patients were allowed to have had prior anti-PD-1, anti-PD-L1 or anti-CTLA-4 therapy, and 40% of the dose-escalation patients had been treated with checkpoint inhibitors. Partial responses were achieved by three dose-escalation patients, of whom one had hepatocellular carcinoma and two had cutaneous melanoma. Peripheral TCRbeta sequencing was intended to test whether TCR sequence diversity was altered and clonal T-cell expansion was caused by ivuxolimab. The paper describes the monotherapy dose-escalation part (N ≈ 49 patients) of the phase I trial of ivuxolimab. Overall study results and their limits: Clonal expansion of both CD4+ and CD8+ blood T cells was observed from baseline to week 6 at doses 0.1 to 3.0 mg/kg. The antigen specificity of the peripheral T cells that underwent clonal expansion was not determined. In the 0.1-3.0 mg/kg groups, partial responders had among the lowest normalized peripheral clonal expansion, particularly in CD8+ T cells. Low levels of normalized T-cell clonal expansion were also seen in some patients who did not respond. On average, CD8+ T cells showed more expanded clones than CD4+ T cells after ivuxolimab.

For sequencing of the TCRbeta CDR3 region, genomic DNA was extracted from the sorted cells. TCRbeta CDR3 regions were sequenced using the immunoSEQ Assay. In its TCRdb copy, this immuneACCESS table keeps in-frame sequences only and misses some clones. Where compared with another copy, unresolved V genes explain less than half of these, and the others have no known cause. A total of 55,000 or so clones appear in this sample, about 85% of them only once. 15% to 20% of the sample is in the top ten clones. Patients with a history of autoimmune disease or receiving systemic immunosuppression were excluded from the trial. Peripheral blood for TCR sequencing was collected from all dose cohorts at baseline, on cycle 4 day 1, and on cycle 7 day 1. The samples were drawn from a first-in-human, open-label, multicenter phase I dose-escalation trial of ivuxolimab. Adults with locally advanced or metastatic melanoma, renal cell carcinoma, hepatocellular carcinoma or head and neck squamous cell carcinoma were enrolled in the trial. Before TCR sequencing, CD4+ T cells and CD8+ T cells were sorted from peripheral blood as separate populations.

The germline V gene specifies SNHLY as CDR1 and FYNNEI as CDR2. The CDR3 sequence holds 16 residues, the cysteine and phenylalanine included. Only the CDR3 DNA is retained, 48 bases long and in frame from the first base. A distance of 18 bases separates the germline ends of V and J, which lose 5 bases and 4 bases respectively. This clone came up once. What antigen it recognizes has not been identified. Per-base qualities were not stored, and no clone one base away is much larger. The material sequenced was CD4+ or CD8+ T cells sorted from blood, taken in a trial of the OX40 agonist ivuxolimab. This TCR was recovered from an adult with an advanced solid tumor such as melanoma, head and neck, liver or kidney cancer. The chain is encoded by TRBV2 joined to TRBJ1-5, and the D gene may be TRBD1, 6 bases matching. At the DNA level, the sequence is TGTGCCAGCAGTCACGACAGGATTGGTGGGAATCAGCCCCAGCATTTT. The encoded protein is CASSHDRIGGNQPQHF. Full variable domain (CDR3 extended with the reference TRBV2 and TRBJ1-5 proteins): EPEVTQTPSHQVTQMGQEVILRCVPISNHLYFYWYRQILGQKVEFLVSFYNNEISEKSEIFDDQFSVERPDGSNFTLKIRSTKLEDSAMYFCASSHDRIGGNQPQHFGDGTRLSIL.